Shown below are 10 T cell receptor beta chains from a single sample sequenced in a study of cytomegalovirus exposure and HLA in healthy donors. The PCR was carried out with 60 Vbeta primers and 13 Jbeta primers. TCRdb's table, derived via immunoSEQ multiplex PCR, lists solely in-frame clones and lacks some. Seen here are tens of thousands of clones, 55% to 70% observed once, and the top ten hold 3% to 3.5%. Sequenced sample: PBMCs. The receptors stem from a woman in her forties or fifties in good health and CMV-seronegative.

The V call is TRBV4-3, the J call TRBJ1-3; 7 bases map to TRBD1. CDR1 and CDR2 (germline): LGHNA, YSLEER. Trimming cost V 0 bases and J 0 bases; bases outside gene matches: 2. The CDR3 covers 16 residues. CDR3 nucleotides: TGCGCCAGCAGCCAAGAAGGGGACAGCTCTGGAAACACCATATATTTT. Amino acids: CASSQEGDSSGNTIYF.

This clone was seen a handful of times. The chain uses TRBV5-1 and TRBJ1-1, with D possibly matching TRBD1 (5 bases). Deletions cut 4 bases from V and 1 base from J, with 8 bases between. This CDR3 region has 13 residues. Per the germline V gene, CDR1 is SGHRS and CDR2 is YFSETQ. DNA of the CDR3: TGCGCCAGCAGCCTTCAGGGGAACACTGAAGCTTTCTTT. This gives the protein CASSLQGNTEAFF.

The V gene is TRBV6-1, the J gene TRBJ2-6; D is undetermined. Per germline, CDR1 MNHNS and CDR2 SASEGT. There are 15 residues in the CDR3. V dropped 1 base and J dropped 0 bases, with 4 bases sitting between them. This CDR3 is CASSEDSSGANVLTF. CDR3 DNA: TGTGCCAGCAGTGAAGACAGCTCTGGGGCCAACGTCCTGACTTTC.

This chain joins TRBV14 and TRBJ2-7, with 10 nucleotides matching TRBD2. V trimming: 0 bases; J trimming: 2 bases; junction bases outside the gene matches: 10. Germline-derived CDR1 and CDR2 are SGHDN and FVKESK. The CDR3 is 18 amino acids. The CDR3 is CASSQESKTSGATYEQYF. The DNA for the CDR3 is TGTGCCAGCAGCCAAGAATCCAAAACTAGCGGGGCAACCTACGAGCAGTACTTC.

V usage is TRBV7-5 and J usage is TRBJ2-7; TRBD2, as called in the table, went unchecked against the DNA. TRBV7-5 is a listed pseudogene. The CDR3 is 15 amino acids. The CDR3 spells CARSLRTRRSGEQYF. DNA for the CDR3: TGTGCCAGAAGCTTGAGGACTAGGCGGAGTGGGGAGCAGTACTTC.

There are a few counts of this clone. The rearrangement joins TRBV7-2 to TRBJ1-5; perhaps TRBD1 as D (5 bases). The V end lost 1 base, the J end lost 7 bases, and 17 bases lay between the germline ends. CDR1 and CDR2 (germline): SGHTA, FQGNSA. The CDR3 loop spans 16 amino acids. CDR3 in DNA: TGTGCCAGCAGCTTAGAGTCGGCAGGGTCTGGACAGCCCCAGCATTTT. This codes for CASSLESAGSGQPQHF.

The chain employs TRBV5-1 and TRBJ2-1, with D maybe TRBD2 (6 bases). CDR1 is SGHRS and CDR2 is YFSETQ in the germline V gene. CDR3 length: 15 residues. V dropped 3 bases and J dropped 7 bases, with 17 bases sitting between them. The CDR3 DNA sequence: TGCGCCAGCAGCTCCCCCGCGGGATTGTTAAATGAGCAGTTCTTC. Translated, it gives CASSSPAGLLNEQFF.

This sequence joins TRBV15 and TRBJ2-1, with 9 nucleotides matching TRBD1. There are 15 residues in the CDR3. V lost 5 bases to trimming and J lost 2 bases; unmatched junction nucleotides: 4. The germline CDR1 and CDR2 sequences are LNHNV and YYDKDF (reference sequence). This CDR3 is CATSPRQGAYNEQFF. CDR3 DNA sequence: TGTGCCACCAGCCCGCGACAGGGGGCCTACAATGAGCAGTTCTTC. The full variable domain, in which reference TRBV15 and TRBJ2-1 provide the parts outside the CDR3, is DAMVIQNPRYQVTQFGKPVTLSCSQTLNHNVMYWYQQKSSQAPKLLFHYYDKDFNNEADTPDNFQSRRPNTSFCFLDIRSPGLGDTAMYLCATSPRQGAYNEQFFGPGTRLTVL.

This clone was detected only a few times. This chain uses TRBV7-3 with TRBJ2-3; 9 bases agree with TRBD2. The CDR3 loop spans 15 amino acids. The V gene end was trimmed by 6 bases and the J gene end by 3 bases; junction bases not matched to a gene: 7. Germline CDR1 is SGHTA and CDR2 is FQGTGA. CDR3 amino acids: CASSRGTSRTDTQYF. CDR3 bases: TGTGCCAGCAGTCGAGGGACTAGCCGGACAGATACGCAGTATTTT.

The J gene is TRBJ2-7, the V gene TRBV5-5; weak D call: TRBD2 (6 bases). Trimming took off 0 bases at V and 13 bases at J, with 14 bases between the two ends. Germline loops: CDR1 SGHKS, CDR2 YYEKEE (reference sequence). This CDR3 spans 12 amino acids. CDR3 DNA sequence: TGTGCCAGCAGCTTGGGAGCCAGGGAGGATTACTTC. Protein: CASSLGAREDYF. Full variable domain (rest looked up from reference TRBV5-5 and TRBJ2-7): DAGVTQSPTHLIKTRGQQVTLRCSPISGHKSVSWYQQVLGQGPQFIFQYYEKEERGRGNFPDRFSARQFPNYSSELNVNALLLGDSALYLCASSLGAREDYFGPGTRLTVT.